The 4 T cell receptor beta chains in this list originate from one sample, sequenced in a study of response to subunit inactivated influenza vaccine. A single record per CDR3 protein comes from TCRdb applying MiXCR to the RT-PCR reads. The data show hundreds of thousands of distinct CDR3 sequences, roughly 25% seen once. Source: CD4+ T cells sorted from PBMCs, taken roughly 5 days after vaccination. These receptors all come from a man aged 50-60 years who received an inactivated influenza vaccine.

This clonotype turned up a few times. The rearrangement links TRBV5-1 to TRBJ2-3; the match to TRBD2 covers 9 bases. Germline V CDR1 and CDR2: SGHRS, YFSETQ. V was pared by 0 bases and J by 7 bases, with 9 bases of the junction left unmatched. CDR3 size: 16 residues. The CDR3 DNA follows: TGCGCCAGCAGCTTGGAAGGTAGCGGGGGATTTAATACGCAGTATTTT. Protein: CASSLEGSGGFNTQYF.

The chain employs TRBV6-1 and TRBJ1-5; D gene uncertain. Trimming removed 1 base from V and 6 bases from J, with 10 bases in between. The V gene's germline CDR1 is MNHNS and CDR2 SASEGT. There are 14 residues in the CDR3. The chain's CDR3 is CASSEGAGGQPQHF. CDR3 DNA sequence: TGTGCCAGCAGTGAAGGGGCCGGTGGTCAGCCCCAGCATTTT.

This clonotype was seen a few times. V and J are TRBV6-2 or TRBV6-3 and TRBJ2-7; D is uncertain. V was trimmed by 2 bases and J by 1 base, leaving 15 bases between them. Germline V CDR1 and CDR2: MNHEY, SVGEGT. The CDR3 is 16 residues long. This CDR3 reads CASSYKVRPISYEQYF. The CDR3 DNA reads TGTGCCAGCAGTTACAAAGTCCGTCCTATTTCCTACGAGCAGTACTTC.

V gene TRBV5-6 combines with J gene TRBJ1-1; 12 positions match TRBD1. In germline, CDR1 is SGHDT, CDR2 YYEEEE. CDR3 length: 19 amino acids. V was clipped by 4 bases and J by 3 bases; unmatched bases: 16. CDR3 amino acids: CASSRPGTGGFQGYTEAFF. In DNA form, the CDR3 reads TGTGCCAGCAGCCGGCCCGGGACAGGGGGCTTTCAGGGGTACACTGAAGCTTTCTTT.